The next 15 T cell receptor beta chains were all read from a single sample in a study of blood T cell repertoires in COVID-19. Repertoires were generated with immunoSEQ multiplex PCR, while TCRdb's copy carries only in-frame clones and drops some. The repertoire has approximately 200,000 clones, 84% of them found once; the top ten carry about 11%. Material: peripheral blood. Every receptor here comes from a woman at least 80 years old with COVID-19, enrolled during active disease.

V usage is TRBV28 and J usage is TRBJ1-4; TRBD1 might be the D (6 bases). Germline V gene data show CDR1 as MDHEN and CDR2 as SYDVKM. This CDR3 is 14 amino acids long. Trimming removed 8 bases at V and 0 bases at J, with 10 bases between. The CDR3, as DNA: TGTGCCAGCGGGAGGGGGGCAACTAATGAAAAACTGTTTTTT. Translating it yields CASGRGATNEKLFF.

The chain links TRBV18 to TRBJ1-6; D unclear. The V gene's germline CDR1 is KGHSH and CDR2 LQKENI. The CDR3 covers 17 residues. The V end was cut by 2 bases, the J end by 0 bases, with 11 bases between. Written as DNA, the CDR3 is TGTGCCAGCTCACCATTCCCCGGGAGCTCCTATAATTCACCCCTCCACTTT. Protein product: CASSPFPGSSYNSPLHF.

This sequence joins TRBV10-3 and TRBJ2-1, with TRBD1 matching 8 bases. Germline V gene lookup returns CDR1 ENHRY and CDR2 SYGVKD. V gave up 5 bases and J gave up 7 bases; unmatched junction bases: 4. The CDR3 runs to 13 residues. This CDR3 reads CAISSDRENEQFF. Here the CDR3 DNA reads TGTGCCATCAGTTCGGACAGGGAGAATGAGCAGTTCTTC.

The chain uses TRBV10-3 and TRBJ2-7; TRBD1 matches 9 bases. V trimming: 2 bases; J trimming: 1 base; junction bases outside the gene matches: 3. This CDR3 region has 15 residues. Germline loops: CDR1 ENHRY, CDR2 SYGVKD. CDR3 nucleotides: TGTGCCATCAGTGAGGATGGGACAGGGTCCTACGAGCAGTACTTC. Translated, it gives CAISEDGTGSYEQYF.

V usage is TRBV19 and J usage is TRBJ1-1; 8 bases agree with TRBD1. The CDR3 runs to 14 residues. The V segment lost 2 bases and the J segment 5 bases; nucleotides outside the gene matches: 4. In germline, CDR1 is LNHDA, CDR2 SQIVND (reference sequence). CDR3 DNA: TGTGCCAGTAGTATACGGACAGGGTGGACTGAAGCTTTCTTT. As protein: CASSIRTGWTEAFF.

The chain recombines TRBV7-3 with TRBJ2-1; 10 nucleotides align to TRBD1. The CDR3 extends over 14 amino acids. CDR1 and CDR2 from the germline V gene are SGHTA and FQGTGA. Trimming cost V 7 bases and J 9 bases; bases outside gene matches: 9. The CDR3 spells CASNRGQGIGEQFF. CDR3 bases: TGTGCCAGCAATCGGGGACAGGGGATAGGTGAGCAGTTCTTC.

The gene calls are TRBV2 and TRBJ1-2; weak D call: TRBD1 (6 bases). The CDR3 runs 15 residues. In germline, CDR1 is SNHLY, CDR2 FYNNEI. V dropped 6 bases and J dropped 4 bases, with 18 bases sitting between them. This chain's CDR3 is CASRDVSQGTYGYTF. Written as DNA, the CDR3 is TGTGCCAGCAGAGACGTTTCACAGGGAACCTATGGCTACACCTTC. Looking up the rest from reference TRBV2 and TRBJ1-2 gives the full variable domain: EPEVTQTPSHQVTQMGQEVILRCVPISNHLYFYWYRQILGQKVEFLVSFYNNEISEKSEIFDDQFSVERPDGSNFTLKIRSTKLEDSAMYFCASRDVSQGTYGYTFGSGTRLTVV.

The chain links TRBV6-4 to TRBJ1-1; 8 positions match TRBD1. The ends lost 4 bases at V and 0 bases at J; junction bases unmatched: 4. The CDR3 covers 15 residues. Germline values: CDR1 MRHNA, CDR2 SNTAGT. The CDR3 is CASSARQGLNTEAFF. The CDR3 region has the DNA TGTGCCAGCAGTGCCCGACAGGGGTTGAACACTGAAGCTTTCTTT.

The chain's CDR3 is CASSLYGTGGETQYF. The DNA for the CDR3 is TGTGCCAGCAGCTTATACGGGACAGGGGGGGAGACCCAGTACTTC. J is TRBJ2-5 and V is TRBV7-2; 11 nucleotides line up with TRBD1. Germline CDR1 reads SGHTA; CDR2 reads FQGNSA. This CDR3 spans 15 amino acids. The V gene end was trimmed by 2 bases and the J gene end by 5 bases; junction bases not matched to a gene: 4.

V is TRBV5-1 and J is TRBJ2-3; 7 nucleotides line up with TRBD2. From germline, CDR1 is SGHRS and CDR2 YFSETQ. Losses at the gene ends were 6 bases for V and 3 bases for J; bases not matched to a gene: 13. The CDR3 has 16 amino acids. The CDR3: CASKPGGGKETDTQYF. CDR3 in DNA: TGCGCCAGCAAGCCGGGGGGAGGGAAAGAGACAGATACGCAGTATTTT.

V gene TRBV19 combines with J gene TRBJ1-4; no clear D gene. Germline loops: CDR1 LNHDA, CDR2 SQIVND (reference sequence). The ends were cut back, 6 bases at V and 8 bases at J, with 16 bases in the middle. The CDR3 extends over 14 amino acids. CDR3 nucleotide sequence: TGTGCCAGTAGCCCGAGGGATTTAATCGAAAAACTGTTTTTT. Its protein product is CASSPRDLIEKLFF.

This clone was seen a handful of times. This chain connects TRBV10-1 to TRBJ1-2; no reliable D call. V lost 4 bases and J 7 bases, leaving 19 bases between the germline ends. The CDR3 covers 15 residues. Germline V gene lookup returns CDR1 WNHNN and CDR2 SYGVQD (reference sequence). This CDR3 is CASSARAGPLGGYTF. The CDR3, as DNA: TGCGCCAGCAGTGCGAGGGCAGGCCCCTTGGGTGGCTACACCTTC.

Written as DNA, the CDR3 is TGTGCCAGCAGCTTAGCGCGTAGCGGGGGGATCCAAGAGACCCAGTACTTC. Translation: CASSLARSGGIQETQYF. J is TRBJ2-5 and V is TRBV7-2; 10 bases are a match to TRBD2. The CDR3 is 17 amino acids. Germline V gives CDR1 SGHTA, CDR2 FQGNSA. Unmatched junction bases numbered 5, after V lost 0 bases and J lost 1 base. Looking up the rest from reference TRBV7-2 and TRBJ2-5 gives the full variable domain: GAGVSQSPSNKVTEKGKDVELRCDPISGHTALYWYRQSLGQGLEFLIYFQGNSAPDKSGLPSDRFSAERTGGSVSTLTIQRTQQEDSAVYLCASSLARSGGIQETQYFGPGTRLLVL.

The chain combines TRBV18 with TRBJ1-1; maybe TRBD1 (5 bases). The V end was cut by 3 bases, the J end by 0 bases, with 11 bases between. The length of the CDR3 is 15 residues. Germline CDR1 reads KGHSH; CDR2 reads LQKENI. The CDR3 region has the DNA TGTGCCAGCTCACCGCAGGGTTCTCTGAACACTGAAGCTTTCTTT. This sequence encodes CASSPQGSLNTEAFF.

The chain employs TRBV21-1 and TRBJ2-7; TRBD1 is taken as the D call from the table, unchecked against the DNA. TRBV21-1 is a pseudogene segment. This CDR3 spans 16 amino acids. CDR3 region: CASTQRTGLGGYEQYV. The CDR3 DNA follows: TGTGCCAGCACCCAACGAACTGGTTTAGGGGGCTACGAGCAGTACGTC.